The 25 T cell receptor beta chains below were found in one sample sequenced in a study of graft-versus-host responses after intestinal transplantation. Antigens for these TCRs are unknown. Assay used: immunoSEQ multiplex PCR; TCRdb lists only in-frame clones, some missing. This table holds 100,000 to 140,000 clones, about 87% found once. The sample in question was unstimulated CD4+ T cells sorted from spleen or lymph node cells, obtained before transplant. The receptors were sampled from a human donor who was the organ donor for an intestinal transplant.

This sequence joins TRBV5-1 and TRBJ2-1; TRBD1 is a possible D gene (6 bases). Germline values: CDR1 SGHRS, CDR2 YFSETQ. CDR3 length: 14 residues. The V gene lost 2 bases and the J gene lost 6 bases, with 12 bases spanning the gap. In DNA, the CDR3 is TGCGCCAGCAGCTTAGGGGGTATTGGCAATGAGCAGTTCTTC. This codes for CASSLGGIGNEQFF.

Only a few counts were recorded for this clone. The chain has TRBV6-9 and TRBJ1-1; D perhaps matches TRBD1 (6 bases). The CDR3 is 15 residues long. V lost 6 bases and J 0 bases, leaving 14 bases between the germline ends. Per the germline V gene, CDR1 is MNHGY and CDR2 is SVAAGI. The DNA for the CDR3 is TGTGCCAGCAGATTCGGACAGATAATGAACACTGAAGCTTTCTTT. Translated, it gives CASRFGQIMNTEAFF.

This sequence joins TRBV2 and TRBJ2-1, with D tentatively TRBD1 or TRBD2 (5 bases each). The CDR3 extends over 14 amino acids. The germline V gene encodes CDR1 SNHLY and CDR2 FYNNEI. V dropped 8 bases and J dropped 6 bases, with 17 bases sitting between them. DNA for the CDR3: TGTGCCAGCGTCCGGGACGTAAGGTCCAATGAGCAGTTCTTC. The encoded protein is CASVRDVRSNEQFF.

The chain joins TRBV2 to TRBJ1-4; no clear D. Trimming cost V 7 bases and J 8 bases, with 20 bases left between them. The germline V gene has CDR1 SNHLY and CDR2 FYNNEI. The CDR3 extends over 15 amino acids. CDR3 coding DNA: TGTGCCAGCAATAAAGCGGCGGCGGTTGGGGAAAAACTGTTTTTT. Translated: CASNKAAAVGEKLFF.

This chain connects TRBV15 to TRBJ2-2; no clear D. CDR1 LNHNV and CDR2 YYDKDF come from the germline V gene (reference sequence). V was clipped by 1 base and J by 9 bases, with 3 bases between them. The CDR3 covers 11 residues. The CDR3 loop reads CATSRARELFF. The DNA of the CDR3 is TGTGCCACCAGCAGAGCCAGGGAGCTGTTTTTT.

Concerning this clone: One end of the junction does not line up with germline, which may come from a read error. The chain recombines TRBV6-1 with TRBJ2-7; D gene ambiguous. The CDR3 covers 14 residues. The germline V gene encodes CDR1 MNHNS and CDR2 SASEGT. Here the CDR3 reads CVSSRRRSSYEQYF. The CDR3 region has the DNA TGTGTCAGCAGTAGGAGAAGGTCATCCTACGAGCAGTACTTC.

V and J are TRBV27 and TRBJ2-3; 9 nucleotides agree with TRBD1. The CDR3 extends over 13 amino acids. J lost 8 bases, V lost 7 bases, and 7 bases had no gene match. Germline CDR1 MNHEY, CDR2 SMNVEV (reference sequence). CDR3 sequence (DNA): TGTGCCAGCACGGGACAGGGCATCGCTACGCAGTATTTT. Its protein product is CASTGQGIATQYF.

This clone came up once. Sequence at one end of the junction differs from germline and may be a read error. The chain links TRBV4-1 to TRBJ1-4; D gene unclear. CDR3 length: 14 residues. CDR1 and CDR2 (germline): MGHRA, YSYEKL. The DNA for the CDR3 is TGTGCCAGCAGCCAAAGGCAGACTAATGAAAAACTGTTTTTT. Protein product: CASSQRQTNEKLFF.

The rearrangement uses TRBV6-1 and TRBJ2-7; 10 bases line up with TRBD2. Germline assignment: CDR1 MNHNS and CDR2 SASEGT. The V gene end was trimmed by 2 bases and the J gene end by 4 bases; junction bases not matched to a gene: 8. CDR3 size: 16 residues. CDR3 nucleotides: TGTGCCAGCAGTGAATTGGCTAGCGGGAGTATATACGAGCAGTACTTC. It yields the protein CASSELASGSIYEQYF.

V is TRBV6-1 and J is TRBJ2-7; 9 bases map to TRBD1. The V gene end was trimmed by 6 bases and the J gene end by 7 bases; junction bases not matched to a gene: 10. The CDR3 is 14 amino acids. CDR1 is MNHNS, CDR2 SASEGT, per germline. CDR3 nucleotides: TGTGCCAGCAGCCCCGGGACAGGGCCAAGTGAGCAGTACTTC. Translating it yields CASSPGTGPSEQYF.

There are a few counts of this clone. The sample carries other DNA sequences with the same CDR3. The rearrangement uses TRBV7-9 and TRBJ1-3, with 7 bases that match TRBD1. This CDR3 comprises 14 residues. The germline V gene has CDR1 SEHNR and CDR2 FQNEAQ (reference sequence). The junction had 0 bases not matched to a gene; V was cut back by 2 bases and J by 2 bases. CDR3 in DNA: TGTGCCAGCAGCTTACAGGGGGCTGGAAACACCATATATTTT. Amino acid sequence: CASSLQGAGNTIYF.

V usage is TRBV5-5 and J usage is TRBJ1-5; TRBD1 is a possible D gene (5 bases). Per the germline V gene, CDR1 is SGHKS and CDR2 is YYEKEE (reference sequence). Trimming stripped 0 bases from V and 0 bases from J, with 13 bases between. The CDR3 consists of 17 residues. CDR3 coding DNA: TGTGCCAGCAGCTTGGCCAATGGGCAGGGTAGCAATCAGCCCCAGCATTTT. This codes for CASSLANGQGSNQPQHF.

V is TRBV29-1 and J is TRBJ2-5, with D possibly matching TRBD1 (5 bases). The CDR3 length is 13 residues. The germline gives CDR1 SQVTM, CDR2 ANQGSEA. V lost 3 bases and J 7 bases, leaving 15 bases between the germline ends. The CDR3: CSVDSTAPRTQYF. In DNA, the CDR3 is TGCAGCGTTGATTCGACAGCGCCAAGGACCCAGTACTTC.

This rearrangement joins TRBV5-4 to TRBJ1-3, with D unresolved. The CDR3 sequence is 18 residues long. V gave up 4 bases and J gave up 6 bases, with 26 bases separating them. CDR1 and CDR2 (germline): SGHNT, YYREEE (reference sequence). CDR3 in amino acids: CASSQDFRQGKGSNTIYF. CDR3 nucleotides: TGTGCCAGCAGCCAAGATTTCAGGCAAGGGAAAGGGTCAAACACCATATATTTT. The full variable domain, with the rest looked up from reference TRBV5-4 and TRBJ1-3, is ETGVTQSPTHLIKTRGQQVTLRCSSQSGHNTVSWYQQALGQGPQFIFQYYREEENGRGNFPPRFSGLQFPNYSSELNVNALELDDSALYLCASSQDFRQGKGSNTIYFGEGSWLTVV.

This chain links TRBV5-4 with TRBJ2-5, with 8 bases identical to TRBD1. The CDR3 runs 14 residues. Germline V lookup: CDR1 SGHNT, CDR2 YYREEE (reference sequence). After removal of 4 bases from V and 2 bases from J, the junction contained 4 bases not matched to a gene. The CDR3 region is CASSTGGMQETQYF. CDR3 bases: TGTGCCAGCAGCACAGGGGGGATGCAAGAGACCCAGTACTTC. The entire variable domain, with the rest obtained from reference TRBV5-4 and TRBJ2-5, is as follows: ETGVTQSPTHLIKTRGQQVTLRCSSQSGHNTVSWYQQALGQGPQFIFQYYREEENGRGNFPPRFSGLQFPNYSSELNVNALELDDSALYLCASSTGGMQETQYFGPGTRLLVL.

This clone was recorded only once. The CDR3 region has the DNA TGCAGTGTTCAGATGGGCGAAAAACTGTTTTTT. It encodes CSVQMGEKLFF. This chain connects TRBV20-1 to TRBJ1-4, with D hard to call. CDR1 and CDR2 from the germline V gene are DFQATT and SNEGSKA (reference sequence). The CDR3 has 11 amino acids. With 7 bases removed from V and 8 bases from J, the gap between germline ends came to 11 bases.

The V and J genes are TRBV5-5 and TRBJ2-7; D not certain. Germline V lookup: CDR1 SGHKS, CDR2 YYEKEE (reference sequence). The CDR3 runs to 14 residues. V was cut by 0 bases and J by 5 bases, with 12 bases left in between. This CDR3 is CASSLAAGINEQYF. The CDR3 nucleotides are TGTGCCAGCAGCTTGGCGGCCGGAATAAACGAGCAGTACTTC. Full variable domain (remainder filled in from reference TRBV5-5 and TRBJ2-7): DAGVTQSPTHLIKTRGQQVTLRCSPISGHKSVSWYQQVLGQGPQFIFQYYEKEERGRGNFPDRFSARQFPNYSSELNVNALLLGDSALYLCASSLAAGINEQYFGPGTRLTVT.

This clone came up once. The rearrangement links TRBV9 to TRBJ2-7; D not resolved. V lost 3 bases, J lost 6 bases, and 10 bases lay in between. CDR3 length equals 12 residues. Germline V gives CDR1 SGDLS, CDR2 YYNGEE. CDR3 loop: CASSDDSGEQYF. In DNA form, the CDR3 reads TGTGCCAGCAGCGACGATAGTGGCGAGCAGTACTTC.

The V gene is TRBV9, the J gene TRBJ2-5; D may match TRBD1 or TRBD2 (5 bases each). The J call may be incorrect, as the DNA end agrees better with TRBJ2-7. The CDR3 is 14 amino acids. CDR1 and CDR2 from the germline V gene are SGDLS and YYNGEE. The CDR3 coding sequence is TGTGCCAGCAGCGCCCGAGGGGACTCCTACGAGCAGTACTTC. Translating gives CASSARGDSYEQYF.

The chain has TRBV7-3 and TRBJ2-1, with D hard to call. Germline lookup yields CDR1 SGHTA and CDR2 FQGTGA. V was pared by 5 bases and J by 8 bases, with 16 bases between. CDR3 size: 14 residues. The chain's CDR3 is CASSPPGQPDEQFF. CDR3 nucleotides: TGTGCCAGCAGCCCCCCAGGCCAGCCGGATGAGCAGTTCTTC.

CDR3 bases: TGTGCCAGCAGCTCAGAGGTCCCCGACAGGGCTGGTGAGCAGTTCTTC. It is translated as CASSSEVPDRAGEQFF. The gene calls are TRBV7-6 and TRBJ2-1, with 7 bases identical to TRBD1. The CDR3 length is 16 residues. V gave up 4 bases and J gave up 9 bases; unmatched junction bases: 15. Germline V gene data show CDR1 as SGHVS and CDR2 as FNYEAQ.

The CDR3 nucleotides are TGTGCCAGCAGCAAATACACAGATACGCAGTATTTT. The encoded protein is CASSKYTDTQYF. The chain couples TRBV7-3 to TRBJ2-3; no reliable D call. Germline V gives CDR1 SGHTA, CDR2 FQGTGA. The CDR3 has 12 residues. Trimming left V 5 bases short and J 2 bases short, with 5 bases between.

This clone was observed a few times. For the CDR3, the DNA is TGCAGCGCCTCCCAGGGGTCTGGGGCCAACGTCCTGACTTTC. Translating gives CSASQGSGANVLTF. This chain links TRBV29-1 with TRBJ2-6; TRBD1 is a possible D gene (6 bases). This CDR3 contains 14 residues. Germline values: CDR1 SQVTM, CDR2 ANQGSEA. V lost 7 bases to trimming and J lost 1 base, with 11 bases between them.

This clone was observed once. The rearrangement joins TRBV5-1 to TRBJ2-7, with TRBD1 matching over 8 bases. The junction had 3 bases not matched to a gene; V was cut back by 4 bases and J by 6 bases. Germline V gene sequence: CDR1 SGHRS, CDR2 YFSETQ. The CDR3 consists of 12 residues. The CDR3 DNA reads as TGCGCCAGCAGCCGGACAGGGAGCGAGCAGTACTTC. Translated: CASSRTGSEQYF.

In its sample, this clone was seen once. The chain carries TRBV5-1 and TRBJ1-5; possible D gene TRBD1, 6 bases. This CDR3 spans 15 amino acids. CDR1 and CDR2 (germline): SGHRS, YFSETQ. V was pared by 4 bases and J by 1 base, with 12 bases between. This CDR3 is CASSPGEGSNQPQHF. The DNA for the CDR3 is TGCGCCAGCAGCCCAGGGGAGGGGAGCAATCAGCCCCAGCATTTT.